These T cell receptor beta chains were read from a single sample in a study of beta chain features in type 1 diabetes. Clones were read by immunoSEQ multiplex PCR, and TCRdb kept only the in-frame ones, dropping some. The profile covers 500,000 to 850,000 clones, with roughly 13% appearing a single time and roughly 0.04% taken by the ten largest. Sample: naive CD4+ T cells from blood. These receptors originate from a man aged 18 to 29 with type 1 diabetes. CDR3s include the opening cysteine and the closing phenylalanine or tryptophan. Each record gives: clone size, D gene, V gene, J gene, CDR3 DNA, CDR3 protein. The D gene is left open where the match is weak. A clone size is listed for some rows: how often the clone was seen (once, few, many), or a class if it is expanded.

few	TRBD2	TRBV28	TRBJ2-3	TGTGCCAGCAGGCCCACTAGCGTGTATACGCAGTATTTT	CASRPTSVYTQYF
few	TRBD2	TRBV15	TRBJ2-7	TGTGCCACCAGCAGAGCAGGGCGGGAGTCCTACGAGCAGTACTTC	CATSRAGRESYEQYF
-	-	TRBV5-1	TRBJ2-6	TGCGCCAGCAGCGGTTCCCCCCAGGGATCTGGGGCCAACGTCCTGACTTTC	CASSGSPQGSGANVLTF
-	-	TRBV14	TRBJ1-1	TGTGCCAGCAGCCAAGCGTTAGGGAACACTGAAGCTTTCTTT	CASSQALGNTEAFF
few	-	TRBV7-6	TRBJ1-1	TGTGCCAGCAGCCCACGGATTGAGTCCATGAACACTGAAGCTTTCTTT	CASSPRIESMNTEAFF
-	-	TRBV25-1	TRBJ2-7	TGTGCCAGCAGTGAAGAACTCTACGAGCAGTACTTC	CASSEELYEQYF
few	TRBD2	TRBV4-2	TRBJ2-7	TGTGCCAGCAGCCGCGGGATAGCGGGGAATGGCGAGCAGTACTTC	CASSRGIAGNGEQYF
few	TRBD1	TRBV7-8	TRBJ2-7	TGTGCCAGCAGCCTCCGGGACAGAATATACGAGCAGTACTTC	CASSLRDRIYEQYF
-	TRBD1	TRBV10-3	TRBJ1-5	TGTGCCATCAGTGAGTCTGGGACAGGCGCCCAGCATTTT	CAISESGTGAQHF
-	-	TRBV2	TRBJ1-2	TGTGCCAGCAGTGAAGCGAGAAACGCCCTTGGAGGCTACACCTTC	CASSEARNALGGYTF
few	TRBD1	TRBV7-9	TRBJ1-2	TGTGCCAGCAGCACGCGACAGGGGGATGGCTACACCTTC	CASSTRQGDGYTF
-	-	TRBV28	TRBJ1-1	TGTGCCAGCAGTTTTATGGGCTCTGAAGCTTTCTTT	CASSFMGSEAFF
few	-	TRBV2	TRBJ1-5	TGTGCCAGCATCGGGGGGTCCGGACAGCCCCAGCATTTT	CASIGGSGQPQHF
few	-	TRBV9	TRBJ2-7	TGTGCCAGCAGCCCCAGGGGGGGGTCCTCCTACGAGCAGTACTTC	CASSPRGGSSYEQYF
-	-	TRBV30	TRBJ2-2	TGTGCCTGGAGCGCCGAACTCGGGACCGCAAACACCGGGGAGCTGTTTTTT	CAWSAELGTANTGELFF
-	TRBD2	TRBV7-2	TRBJ2-5	TGTGCCAGCAGCTTAAGAGGGACTAGCGAGACCCAGTACTTC	CASSLRGTSETQYF
-	TRBD2	TRBV30	TRBJ2-5	TGTGCCTGGAGTGCAGGACTAGCGGGGGAACAAGAGACCCAGTACTTC	CAWSAGLAGEQETQYF
-	TRBD1	TRBV4-1	TRBJ2-3	TGCGCCAGCAGCCTCAGGCGATGGACAGGGGGTCTCTCGGGCACAGATACGCAGTATTTT	CASSLRRWTGGLSGTDTQYF
few	-	TRBV4-3	TRBJ2-7	TGCGCCAGCAGCCTACGAATGGGGGCGGGGGCCTACGAGCAGTACTTC	CASSLRMGAGAYEQYF
few	TRBD2	TRBV5-1	TRBJ2-3	TGCGCCAGCAGCTTGGGGATACTAGCGGGGACAGATACGCAGTATTTT	CASSLGILAGTDTQYF
few	TRBD1	TRBV7-9	TRBJ2-7	TGTGCCAGCAGCTTAGGGGGACAGAGCTCCTACGAGCAGTACTTC	CASSLGGQSSYEQYF
-	TRBD1	TRBV30	TRBJ1-1	TGTGCCTGGGAGACAGGGCACTACACTGAAGCTTTCTTT	CAWETGHYTEAFF
-	-	TRBV7-2	TRBJ2-5	TGTGCCAGCAGCTTATCCGAGGGCGCGGAGACCCAGTACTTC	CASSLSEGAETQYF
few	-	TRBV4-1	TRBJ1-2	TGCGCCAGCAGCCAAGATAGGCACTATGGCTACACCTTC	CASSQDRHYGYTF
few	-	TRBV4-2	TRBJ1-2	TGTGCCAGCAGCCAAGAATCGGACGGGGTCTATGGCTACACCTTC	CASSQESDGVYGYTF
few	TRBD1	TRBV18	TRBJ1-1	TGTGCCAGCTCACTTCGGACAGGGCAGAACACTGAAGCTTTCTTT	CASSLRTGQNTEAFF
-	-	TRBV18	TRBJ1-1	TGTGCCAGCTCACCACCGGAAAACACTGAAGCTTTCTTT	CASSPPENTEAFF
few	-	TRBV9	TRBJ1-6	TGTGCCAGCAGCGTAGACAGGGTTTCACCCCTCCACTTT	CASSVDRVSPLHF